This note documents a single TCR beta chain sequence. As yet, its antigen is unknown. The sample originates from a study of T cell responses to AZD1222 COVID-19 vaccine. Assay: immunoSEQ multiplex PCR; the TCRdb copy retains only in-frame clones and omits some. The profile covers about 260,000 clones, with 85% to 95% appearing a single time and less than 0.6% taken by the ten largest. Whole-study findings and limits: Only after the peak T cell response were repertoires sampled. White British ancestry dominated among donors, who included more females, and clonal diversity was possibly underestimated.

This clonotype was obtained from an adult in good health. The sample here was peripheral blood, taken on day 0 of AZD1222 vaccination.

This CDR3 reads CASSLDPPGREKLFF. CDR3 bases: TGCGCCAGCAGCTTGGATCCCCCCGGTAGGGAAAAACTGTTTTTT. The chain combines TRBV5-1 with TRBJ1-4; D is unclear. V lost 0 bases and J lost 8, with 14 bases in between. CDR3 length: 15 amino acids. Germline CDR1 is SGHRS and CDR2 is YFSETQ.